Presented here are 2 T cell receptor beta chains from one specimen sequenced in a study of cytomegalovirus exposure and HLA in healthy donors. TCRdb's table, derived via immunoSEQ multiplex PCR, lists solely in-frame clones and lacks some. Of about 250,000 clones in the sample, about 90% were seen once. The sequencing input was PBMCs. These receptors originate from a man younger than 35 in good health and CMV-seropositive.

The rearrangement joins TRBV6-5 to TRBJ1-2, with D perhaps matching TRBD1 (5 bases). CDR1 and CDR2 (germline): MNHEY, SVGAGI. CDR3 length equals 13 residues. Trimming left V 8 bases short and J 5 bases short, with 15 bases between. This chain's CDR3 is CASRTGGLYGYTF. In DNA form, the CDR3 reads TGTGCCAGCCGAACTGGGGGGTTATATGGCTACACCTTC.

This chain links TRBV7-9 with TRBJ1-2, with 7 bases fitting TRBD1. Unmatched junction bases numbered 4, after V lost 3 bases and J lost 3 bases. The CDR3 has 14 amino acids. The germline V gene encodes CDR1 SEHNR and CDR2 FQNEAQ (reference sequence). Written as DNA, the CDR3 is TGTGCCAGCAGCTTGGGGGGACAGTACTATGGCTACACCTTC. Protein sequence: CASSLGGQYYGYTF.